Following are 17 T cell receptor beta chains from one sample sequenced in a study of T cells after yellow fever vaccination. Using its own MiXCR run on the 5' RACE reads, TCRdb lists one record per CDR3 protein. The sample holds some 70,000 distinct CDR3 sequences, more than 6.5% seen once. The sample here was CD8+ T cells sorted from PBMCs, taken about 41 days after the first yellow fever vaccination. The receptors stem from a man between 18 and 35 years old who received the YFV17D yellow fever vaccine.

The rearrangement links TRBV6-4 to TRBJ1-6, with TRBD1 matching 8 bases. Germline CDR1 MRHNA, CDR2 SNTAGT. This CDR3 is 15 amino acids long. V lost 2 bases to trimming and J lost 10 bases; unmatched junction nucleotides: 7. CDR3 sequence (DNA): TGTGCCAGCAGTGACACCCCAGGGGGCGGGTCACCCCTCCACTTT. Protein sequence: CASSDTPGGGSPLHF.

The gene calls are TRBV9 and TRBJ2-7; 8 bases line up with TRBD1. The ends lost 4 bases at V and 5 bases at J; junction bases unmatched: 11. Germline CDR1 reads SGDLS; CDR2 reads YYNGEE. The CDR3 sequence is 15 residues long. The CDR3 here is CASSPGRGQGNEQYF. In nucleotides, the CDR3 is TGTGCCAGCAGCCCCGGCCGAGGACAGGGAAACGAGCAGTACTTC. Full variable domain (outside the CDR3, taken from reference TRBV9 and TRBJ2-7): DSGVTQTPKHLITATGQRVTLRCSPRSGDLSVYWYQQSLDQGLQFLIQYYNGEERAKGNILERFSAQQFPDLHSELNLSSLELGDSALYFCASSPGRGQGNEQYFGPGTRLTVT.

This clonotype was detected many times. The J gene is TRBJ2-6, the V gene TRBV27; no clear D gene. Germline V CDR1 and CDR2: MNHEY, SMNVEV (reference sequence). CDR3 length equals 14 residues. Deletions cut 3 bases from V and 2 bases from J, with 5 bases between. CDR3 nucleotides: TGTGCCAGCAGTTTCTCCCCTGGGGCCAACGTCCTGACTTTC. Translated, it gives CASSFSPGANVLTF.

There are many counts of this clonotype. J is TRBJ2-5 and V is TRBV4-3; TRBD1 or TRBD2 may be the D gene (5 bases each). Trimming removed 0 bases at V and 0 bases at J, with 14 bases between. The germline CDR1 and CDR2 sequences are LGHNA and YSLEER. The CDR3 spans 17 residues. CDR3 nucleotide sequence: TGCGCCAGCAGCCAAGAGAGTTCCGGGGCACACCAAGAGACCCAGTACTTC. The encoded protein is CASSQESSGAHQETQYF.

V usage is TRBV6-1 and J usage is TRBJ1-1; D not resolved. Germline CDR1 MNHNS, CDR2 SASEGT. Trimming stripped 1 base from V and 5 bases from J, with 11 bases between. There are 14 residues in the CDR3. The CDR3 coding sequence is TGTGCCAGCAGTGAAGGCACAACGGGAACTGAAGCTTTCTTT. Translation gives CASSEGTTGTEAFF.

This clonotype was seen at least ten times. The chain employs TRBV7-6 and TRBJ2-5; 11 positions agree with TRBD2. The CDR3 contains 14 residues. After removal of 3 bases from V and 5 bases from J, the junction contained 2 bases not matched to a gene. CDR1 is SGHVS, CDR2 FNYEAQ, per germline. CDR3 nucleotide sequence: TGTGCCAGCAGCTTGAGGACTAGCGGGGAGACCCAGTACTTC. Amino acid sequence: CASSLRTSGETQYF.

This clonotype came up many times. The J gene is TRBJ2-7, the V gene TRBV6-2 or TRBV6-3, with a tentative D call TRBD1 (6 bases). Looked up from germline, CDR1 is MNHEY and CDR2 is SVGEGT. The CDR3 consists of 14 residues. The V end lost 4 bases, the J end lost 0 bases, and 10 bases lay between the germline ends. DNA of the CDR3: TGTGCCAGCAGTTGGACAGATACCTCCTACGAGCAGTACTTC. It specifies CASSWTDTSYEQYF.

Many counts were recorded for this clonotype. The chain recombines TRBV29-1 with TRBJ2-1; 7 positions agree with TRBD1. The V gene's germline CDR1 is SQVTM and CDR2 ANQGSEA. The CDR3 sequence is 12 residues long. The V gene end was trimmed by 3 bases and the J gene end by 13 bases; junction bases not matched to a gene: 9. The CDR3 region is CSVEKLGDSQFF. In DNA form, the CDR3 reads TGCAGCGTTGAGAAACTTGGGGACAGTCAGTTCTTC.

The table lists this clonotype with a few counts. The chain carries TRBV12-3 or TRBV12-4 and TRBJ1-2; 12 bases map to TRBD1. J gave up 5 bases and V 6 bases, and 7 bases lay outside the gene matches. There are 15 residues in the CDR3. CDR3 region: CASSPGTGGAYGYTF. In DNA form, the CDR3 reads TGTGCCAGCAGCCCGGGGACAGGGGGCGCGTATGGCTACACCTTC.

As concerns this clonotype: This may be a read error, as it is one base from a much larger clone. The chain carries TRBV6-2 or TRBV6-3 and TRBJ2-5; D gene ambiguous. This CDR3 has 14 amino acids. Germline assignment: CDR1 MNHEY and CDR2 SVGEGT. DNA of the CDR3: TGTGCCAGCAGTTCGACTGGGCCCCAAAAGACCCAGTACTTC. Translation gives CASSSTGPQKTQYF.

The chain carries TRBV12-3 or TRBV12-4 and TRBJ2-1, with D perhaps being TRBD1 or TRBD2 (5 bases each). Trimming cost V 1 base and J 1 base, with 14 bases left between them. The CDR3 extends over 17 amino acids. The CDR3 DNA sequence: TGTGCCAGCAGTTTAGTAGGGACGGATCCTTCCTACAATGAGCAGTTCTTC. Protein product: CASSLVGTDPSYNEQFF.

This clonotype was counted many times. The CDR3 spells CASGLKLAVSTDTQYF. For the CDR3, the DNA is TGCGCCAGCGGCTTAAAACTAGCGGTGAGCACAGATACGCAGTATTTT. This chain links TRBV4-1 with TRBJ2-3, with 8 bases lining up with TRBD2. CDR3 size: 16 residues. J lost 0 bases, V lost 8 bases, and 10 bases had no gene match. Germline V gene data show CDR1 as MGHRA and CDR2 as YSYEKL.

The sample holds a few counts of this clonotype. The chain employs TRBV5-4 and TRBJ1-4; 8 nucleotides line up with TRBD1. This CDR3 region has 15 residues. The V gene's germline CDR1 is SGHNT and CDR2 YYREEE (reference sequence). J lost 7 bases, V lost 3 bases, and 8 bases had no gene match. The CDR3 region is CASSSEDRAVEKLFF. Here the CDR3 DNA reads TGTGCCAGCAGCTCCGAGGACAGGGCTGTTGAAAAACTGTTTTTT.

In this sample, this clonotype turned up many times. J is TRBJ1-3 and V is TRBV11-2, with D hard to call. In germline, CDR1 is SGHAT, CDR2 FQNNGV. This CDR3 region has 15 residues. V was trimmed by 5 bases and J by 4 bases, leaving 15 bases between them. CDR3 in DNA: TGTGCCAGCAGCCCTTGGAGGGCTCCAGGAAACACCATATATTTT. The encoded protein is CASSPWRAPGNTIYF.

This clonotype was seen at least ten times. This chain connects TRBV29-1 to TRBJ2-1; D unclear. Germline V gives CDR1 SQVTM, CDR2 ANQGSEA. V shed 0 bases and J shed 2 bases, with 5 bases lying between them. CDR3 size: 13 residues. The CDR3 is CSVEEGPYNEQFF. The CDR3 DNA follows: TGCAGCGTTGAAGAAGGCCCCTACAATGAGCAGTTCTTC.

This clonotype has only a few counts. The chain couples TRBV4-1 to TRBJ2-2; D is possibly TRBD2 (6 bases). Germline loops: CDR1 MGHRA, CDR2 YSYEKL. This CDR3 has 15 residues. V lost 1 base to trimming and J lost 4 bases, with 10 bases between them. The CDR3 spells CASSQGGNPTGELFF. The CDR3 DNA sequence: TGCGCCAGCAGCCAAGGCGGGAACCCCACCGGGGAGCTGTTTTTT.

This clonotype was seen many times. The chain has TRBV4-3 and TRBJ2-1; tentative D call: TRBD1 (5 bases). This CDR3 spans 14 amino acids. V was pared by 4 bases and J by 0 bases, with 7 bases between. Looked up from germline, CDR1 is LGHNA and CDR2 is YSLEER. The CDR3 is CASSRGSSYNEQFF. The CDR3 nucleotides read TGCGCCAGCAGCCGGGGCAGCTCCTACAATGAGCAGTTCTTC.